The 22 T cell receptor beta chains below all came from one sample that was sequenced in a study of cytomegalovirus exposure and HLA in healthy donors. A multiplex PCR was run with 60 Vbeta primers and 13 Jbeta primers. Using immunoSEQ multiplex PCR, the repertoire was profiled, and TCRdb retains in-frame clones only, with some absent. This listing includes fewer than 150,000 clones. Sequencing was done on a sample of PBMCs. These receptor sequences come from a woman aged 60 to 75 in good health and CMV-seronegative.

CDR3: CASIGPTVYGYTF. Written as DNA, the CDR3 is TGTGCCAGCATAGGTCCGACAGTTTATGGCTACACCTTC. The chain combines TRBV6-1 with TRBJ1-2; the D gene is possibly TRBD1 (5 bases). The germline V gene encodes CDR1 MNHNS and CDR2 SASEGT. The CDR3 spans 13 residues. V was shortened by 7 bases and J by 5 bases, with 14 bases between the two germline ends.

This chain connects TRBV6-1 to TRBJ2-5; 8 bases are a match to TRBD2. V trimming: 4 bases; J trimming: 5 bases; junction bases outside the gene matches: 6. The CDR3 has 14 residues. CDR1 is MNHNS, CDR2 SASEGT, per germline. The CDR3 region is CASSAGGGTETQYF. The CDR3 DNA reads as TGTGCCAGCAGTGCCGGCGGGGGGACCGAGACCCAGTACTTC.

This sequence joins TRBV28 and TRBJ2-3; 10 nucleotides align to TRBD1. Germline values: CDR1 MDHEN, CDR2 SYDVKM. V shed 0 bases, J shed 4 bases, and the junction held 10 bases outside the gene matches. The CDR3 spans 18 residues. In DNA, the CDR3 is TGTGCCAGCAGTTTATGGGGGACAGGGGTTGGGAAAGCAGATACGCAGTATTTT. It translates to CASSLWGTGVGKADTQYF.

The chain combines TRBV6-6 with TRBJ1-3; D uncertain. CDR1 and CDR2 from the germline V gene are MNHNY and SVGAGI (reference sequence). The CDR3 is 14 amino acids. Trimming shortened V by 2 bases and J by 4 bases, and 9 bases separated the two germline ends. The CDR3 loop is CASSYRETGNTIYF. The CDR3, as DNA: TGTGCCAGCAGTTACCGGGAAACAGGAAACACCATATATTTT.

V is TRBV29-1 and J is TRBJ1-5, with 8 nucleotides matching TRBD1. V lost 6 bases to trimming and J lost 5 bases; unmatched junction nucleotides: 6. The germline CDR1 and CDR2 sequences are SQVTM and ANQGSEA. This CDR3 has 13 amino acids. The CDR3 DNA follows: TGCAGCGTCGCAGGGGGCGTGGATCAGCCCCAGCATTTT. Translating gives CSVAGGVDQPQHF. Full variable domain (outside the CDR3, taken from reference TRBV29-1 and TRBJ1-5): SAVISQKPSRDICQRGTSLTIQCQVDSQVTMMFWYRQQPGQSLTLIATANQGSEATYESGFVIDKFPISRPNLTFSTLTVSNMSPEDSSIYLCSVAGGVDQPQHFGDGTRLSIL.

To note about this clone: Other DNA sequences in this sample translate to the same CDR3. This chain connects TRBV2 to TRBJ2-1; 8 nucleotides agree with TRBD2. This CDR3 comprises 15 residues. The germline gives CDR1 SNHLY, CDR2 FYNNEI. The trim removed 4 bases at V and 3 bases at J, leaving 5 bases unmatched. The CDR3 nucleotides read TGTGCCAGCAGTGGAAATCTAGCGGGCTACAATGAGCAGTTCTTC. Protein product: CASSGNLAGYNEQFF. Complete variable domain (other parts from reference TRBV2 and TRBJ2-1): EPEVTQTPSHQVTQMGQEVILRCVPISNHLYFYWYRQILGQKVEFLVSFYNNEISEKSEIFDDQFSVERPDGSNFTLKIRSTKLEDSAMYFCASSGNLAGYNEQFFGPGTRLTVL.

The chain is built from TRBV6-5 and TRBJ1-1; a possible D gene is TRBD1 (5 bases). The germline gives CDR1 MNHEY, CDR2 SVGAGI. Trimming stripped 2 bases from V and 3 bases from J, with 13 bases between. This CDR3 has 15 amino acids. The CDR3 nucleotides are TGTGCCAGCAGTTACCTCGGGGGGAGGGACACTGAAGCTTTCTTT. The encoded protein is CASSYLGGRDTEAFF.

The gene calls are TRBV11-3 and TRBJ2-1; D not resolved. Germline V gives CDR1 SGHNT, CDR2 YENEEA. CDR3 size: 13 residues. The V gene lost 4 bases and the J gene lost 9 bases, with 13 bases spanning the gap. The CDR3 DNA reads as TGTGCCAGCAGCTCTGTAGGCGGCAGTGAGCAGTTCTTC. The encoded protein is CASSSVGGSEQFF.

CDR3 in amino acids: CASSLWAGAGEQYF. CDR3 nucleotide sequence: TGTGCCAGCAGCTTATGGGCAGGGGCAGGGGAGCAGTACTTC. V and J are TRBV7-3 and TRBJ2-7, with a tentative D call TRBD1 (6 bases). Trimming removed 2 bases at V and 7 bases at J, with 15 bases between. CDR3 size: 14 residues. CDR1 and CDR2 from the germline V gene are SGHTA and FQGTGA.

The chain joins TRBV30 to TRBJ1-3; D may be TRBD1 (6 bases). V lost 0 bases to trimming and J lost 4 bases, with 13 bases between them. CDR1 and CDR2 (germline): GTSNPN, SVGIG (reference sequence). CDR3 length: 15 amino acids. CDR3: CAWSVFGTPGNTIYF. CDR3 sequence (DNA): TGTGCCTGGAGTGTATTTGGGACACCAGGAAACACCATATATTTT. Based on the CDR3 plus reference TRBV30 and TRBJ1-3, the full variable domain is SQTIHQWPATLVQPVGSPLSLECTVEGTSNPNLYWYRQAAGRGLQLLFYSVGIGQISSEVPQNLSASRPQDRQFILSSKKLLLSDSGFYLCAWSVFGTPGNTIYFGEGSWLTVV.

The chain has TRBV5-1 and TRBJ2-1, with TRBD2 identical over 10 bases. Germline V gives CDR1 SGHRS, CDR2 YFSETQ. With 0 bases clipped from V and 0 bases from J, the junction kept 9 bases outside the gene matches. CDR3 length: 19 residues. Here the CDR3 DNA reads TGCGCCAGCAGCTTGGAACAGGGACTAGCGAGGAGCTCCTACAATGAGCAGTTCTTC. Protein: CASSLEQGLARSSYNEQFF.

The chain couples TRBV28 to TRBJ1-2; D remains ambiguous. Germline V lookup: CDR1 MDHEN, CDR2 SYDVKM. The CDR3 sequence is 15 residues long. Trimming stripped 5 bases from V and 6 bases from J, with 19 bases between. The CDR3 region has the DNA TGTGCCAGCAGTATGGACCCGGGTTGGCGGGATGGCTACACCTTC. It encodes CASSMDPGWRDGYTF.

This chain joins TRBV2 and TRBJ1-3; D is undetermined. This CDR3 has 15 amino acids. CDR1 is SNHLY and CDR2 is FYNNEI in the germline V gene. V was pared by 8 bases and J by 3 bases, with 17 bases between. CDR3 amino acids: CASCTDEMVGNTIYF. CDR3 bases: TGTGCCAGCTGCACAGACGAAATGGTTGGAAACACCATATATTTT.

The rearrangement links TRBV6-4 to TRBJ2-3, with 8 nucleotides matching TRBD2. Looked up from germline, CDR1 is MRHNA and CDR2 is SNTAGT. CDR3 length: 16 amino acids. Trimming cost V 0 bases and J 0 bases; bases outside gene matches: 2. The CDR3 DNA follows: TGTGCCAGCAGTGACTCCGCGGGGGGTAGCACAGATACGCAGTATTTT. Its translation is CASSDSAGGSTDTQYF.

The chain uses TRBV5-4 and TRBJ1-2; D remains ambiguous. The V end lost 4 bases, the J end lost 3 bases, and 16 bases lay between the germline ends. Germline V gives CDR1 SGHNT, CDR2 YYREEE (reference sequence). The CDR3 sequence is 15 residues long. CDR3 loop: CASSEGLGPDYGYTF. The CDR3, as DNA: TGTGCCAGCAGCGAAGGACTGGGTCCGGACTATGGCTACACCTTC.

The chain has TRBV30 and TRBJ2-1; maybe TRBD2 (5 bases). The ends were cut back, 1 base at V and 9 bases at J, with 16 bases in the middle. CDR3 size: 14 residues. The germline V gene encodes CDR1 GTSNPN and CDR2 SVGIG (reference sequence). CDR3 nucleotides: TGTGCCTGGAGTGCAAGTTTCCTACGGGGTGAGCAGTTCTTC. It codes for CAWSASFLRGEQFF.

V usage is TRBV5-4 and J usage is TRBJ2-3; D uncertain. The germline V and J ends were trimmed by 3 bases and 2 bases, with 16 bases remaining between them. CDR3 length: 16 residues. Germline V CDR1 and CDR2: SGHNT, YYREEE (reference sequence). The CDR3, as DNA: TGTGCCAGCAGCTCCCCCCCTCGTTCCCCCACAGATACGCAGTATTTT. This codes for CASSSPPRSPTDTQYF.

This chain links TRBV6-1 with TRBJ1-6; D is perhaps TRBD1 (5 bases). This CDR3 has 14 amino acids. V lost 2 bases and J lost 9, with 11 bases in between. Germline V gene lookup returns CDR1 MNHNS and CDR2 SASEGT. The CDR3 DNA reads TGTGCCAGCAGTGAAATGGTCAGGGCTTCACCCCTCCACTTT. Residues: CASSEMVRASPLHF.

The chain has TRBV28 and TRBJ1-4, with a possible D match to TRBD1 (6 bases). This CDR3 has 12 amino acids. Trimming removed 8 bases at V and 5 bases at J, with 9 bases between. Germline V gives CDR1 MDHEN, CDR2 SYDVKM. The CDR3 sequence is CASLGQNEKLFF. DNA of the CDR3: TGTGCCAGCCTCGGACAGAATGAAAAACTGTTTTTT.

This chain uses TRBV6-5 with TRBJ2-1; 8 bases match TRBD2. Trimming cost V 4 bases and J 5 bases; bases outside gene matches: 10. This CDR3 comprises 16 residues. Per germline, CDR1 MNHEY and CDR2 SVGAGI. This CDR3 is CASSWGSGRIDNEQFF. Here the CDR3 DNA reads TGTGCCAGCAGTTGGGGCAGCGGGAGAATCGACAATGAGCAGTTCTTC.

The chain joins TRBV5-4 to TRBJ2-5; D is ambiguous. Trimming cost V 4 bases and J 4 bases, with 11 bases left between them. The CDR3 totals 13 residues. CDR1 and CDR2 (germline): SGHNT, YYREEE (reference sequence). CDR3 DNA: TGTGCCAGCAGCCCAGAGCCGGGAGAGACCCAGTACTTC. Protein sequence: CASSPEPGETQYF. Using reference TRBV5-4 and TRBJ2-5 for the parts outside the CDR3, the full variable domain is ETGVTQSPTHLIKTRGQQVTLRCSSQSGHNTVSWYQQALGQGPQFIFQYYREEENGRGNFPPRFSGLQFPNYSSELNVNALELDDSALYLCASSPEPGETQYFGPGTRLLVL.

This chain links TRBV5-8 with TRBJ2-7, with a tentative D call TRBD2 (5 bases). Trimming shortened V by 4 bases and J by 0 bases, and 20 bases separated the two germline ends. Germline assignment: CDR1 SGHTS and CDR2 YDEGEE. The CDR3 extends over 17 amino acids. Written as DNA, the CDR3 is TGTGCCAGCAGCCATTCAGGAGGCAGGCGCGGCTCCTACGAGCAGTACTTC. It translates to CASSHSGGRRGSYEQYF.